Reported below is one TCR beta chain. Its antigen remains undetermined. No qualities accompany the bases; no much larger clone lies one base away. The record originates from a study of persistence of HIV-infected CD4 T cells (dated by TCRdb to the early 2020s). A note on the overall study: Suppressive ART had been received by participants for a median of roughly eight years. Peripheral blood samples of up to about 200 mL were taken at multiple time points, with the exception of two participants who underwent leukapheresis at a single time point. Anti-CD3/anti-CD28 stimulation activated a higher proportion of cells, with a lower memory fraction, than antigen stimulation. CMV- and HIV-1 Gag-responding CD4+ T cells were isolated from ART-treated individuals so that antigen-driven clonal expansion of HIV-1-infected cells could be examined. The clonality of all cells in each sorted population was assessed by TCRbeta sequencing, whereas the clonality of infected cells was assessed by proviral sequencing. For the TCR cluster analysis across participants, fewer than 10 participants were included for CMV and six or seven participants for Gag. The research as a whole found: TCRbeta richness in CMV- and Gag-responding cells was significantly lower than in anti-CD3/anti-CD28-responding cells; CMV-responding cells had higher oligoclonality than CD3/CD28-stimulated and Gag-responding cells. A correlation was observed between TCR oligoclonality and proviral oligoclonality within the same sorted populations. Only a small number of individuals took part in the study, and the range of antigens tested was limited. Bulk TCR analyses could not be restricted to the rare CMV-responding cells that actually carried HIV-1 proviruses. Antigen-responding cells were enriched for expanded CDR3beta sequences that were degenerate, which suggests that CD4+ responses to CMV and Gag underwent convergent selection.

The label giving this sample's treatment or condition can be read as: suppressive antiretroviral therapy. As a nonspecific positive control representing the CD4+ T cell repertoire, cells were stimulated with anti-CD3/anti-CD28 magnetic beads. Responding CD4+ T cells were sorted on the basis of upregulation of both CD40 ligand and CD69. HIV-1-infected adults in whom suppressive ART had been started during chronic infection were enrolled as participants. For at least 4 years, participants had undetectable plasma HIV-1 RNA, below 50 copies/mL. To be included, a participant needed positive CMV serology and a CD4+ T cell count above 400 cells/uL. Before stimulation, PBMCs were isolated using density centrifugation and depleted of CD8+ T cells. CD8-depleted PBMCs were stimulated for approximately 19 hours with anti-CD28/CD49d costimulation, CD40-blocking antibody and enfuvirtide to prevent new infections. Cell sorting was done on a Beckman Coulter MoFlo Legacy or XDP sorter, and dead cells were excluded with propidium iodide. Genomic DNA was extracted using the QIAamp DNA Mini Kit for samples with more than one million cells and using the Quick-DNA Microprep Kit for all other samples.

The germline V gene specifies KGHDR as CDR1 and SFDVKD as CDR2. The CDR3 runs 14 amino acids, cysteine and phenylalanine included. Of the read, only the CDR3 DNA is kept; its 42 bases are in frame from base 1. V is reduced by 7 bases and J by 7 bases, leaving a spacing of 16 bases between them. The immunoSEQ hsTCRB assay version 4 in survey mode was used to sequence TCRbeta repertoires from genomic DNA. For TCRbeta sequencing, genomic DNA was diluted to around 10 ng/uL, with up to 1 ug used per sample. The published analysis was carried out like this. ImmunoSeq Analyzer 3.0 was used for analysis of TCRbeta data, and diversity was computed on productive nucleotide rearrangements. Using the Immunarch R package, lower-bound TCR diversity was estimated with the improved Chao index and clonality was estimated with the Gini coefficient. When different nucleotide rearrangements encoded the same CDR3beta amino acid sequence, each rearrangement was treated as a distinct clonotype. TCRbeta sequences significantly enriched in antigen-responding cells relative to anti-CD3/anti-CD28-activated cells were identified by differential abundance analysis. GLIPH2 grouped TCRs by predicted peptide-MHC specificity, both within each participant and across combined participant data sets. TCRdb carries this immuneACCESS record with in-frame sequences only. Its versions omit some clonotypes, under half of them owing to an unresolved V gene in the studies checked, with the rest unexplained. V and J calls and clone size follow that table, whereas D and trimming were derived from the DNA. In all, the sample holds about 46,000 clones, and 80% to 90% of those were seen once. The top ten constitute 3.3% of the sample.

The chain was built from TRBV24-1 and TRBJ2-1; no D gene is confidently identified. This receptor was obtained from an adult woman with HIV who was CMV-seropositive. The input for sequencing was CD4+ T cells sorted from PBMCs after roughly 18-hour stimulation, taken from a patient who received antiretroviral therapy. Per the publication, the cell subset or site label means: CD40L+CD69+ CD4 T cells responding to anti-CD3/anti-CD28 beads, representing the overall repertoire. The CDR3 reads as follows: CATSPSTPRNEQFF. The nucleotide sequence is TGTGCCACCAGCCCCTCTACGCCACGAAATGAGCAGTTCTTC.